These T cell receptor beta chains were read from a single sample in a study of circulating CD8 cells and anti-PD-1 response in melanoma. TCRdb reprocessed the reads with MiXCR, giving one entry per CDR3 protein. The table for this sample gives 59 distinct CDR3 sequences. The sample consisted of CD8+ T cells from PBMCs, taken at baseline or after one month of anti-PD-1 therapy (not recorded which). The receptors stem from a human donor with melanoma. The CDR3 runs from the conserved cysteine through the conserved F or W. The D gene is left open where the match is weak. The size entry is marked missing in some rows and otherwise reads once, few, many or a size class.

NA | medium-sized | TRBJ2-2 | TRBV6-4 | TGTGCCAGCAGTGACGCAGGCACCGGGGAGCTGTTTTTT | CASSDAGTGELFF
NA | NA | TRBJ1-4 | TRBV19 | TGTGCCAGTAGCCCGGGGGCATCCGACCCAGCTAATGAAAAACTGTTTTTT | CASSPGASDPANEKLFF
NA | large | TRBJ2-7 | TRBV28 | NA | CASSFLADLSYEQYF
NA | few | TRBJ2-3 | TRBV2 | TGTGCCAGCAGTGATATGGATACGCAGTATTTT | CASSDMDTQYF
NA | large | TRBJ2-5 | TRBV7-2 | TGTGCCAGCAGCTTAGATCTAGGAGAGACCCAGTACTTC | CASSLDLGETQYF
NA | NA | TRBJ2-7 | TRBV19 | TGTGCCAGTAGTATAGGGTGGAACGAGCAGTACTTC | CASSIGWNEQYF
NA | large | TRBJ2-7 | TRBV20-1 | TGCAGTGCTTTGACCTCGGACAGTTACTACGAGCAGTACTTC | CSALTSDSYYEQYF
TRBD2 | few | TRBJ2-5 | TRBV28 | TGTGCCAGCACCAGCGGGAGGGAGACCCAGTACTTC | CASTSGRETQYF
NA | large | TRBJ2-1 | TRBV24-1 | TGTGCCACCAGTGACACCCGGCCCCCTAACAATGAGCAGTTCTTC | CATSDTRPPNNEQFF
TRBD1 | large | TRBJ1-6 | TRBV19 | TGTGCCAGTAGCCCAAGACAGGGAGAATCACCCCTCCACTTT | CASSPRQGESPLHF
NA | large | TRBJ2-7 | TRBV28 | TGTGCCAGCAGTCCCAGGGGGAGGTACGAGCAGTACTTC | CASSPRGRYEQYF
NA | NA | TRBJ2-3 | TRBV27 | TGTGCCAGCAGCCAACCCCCTCAGGGTTTCGGCACAGATACGCAGTATTTT | CASSQPPQGFGTDTQYF
TRBD1 | medium-sized | TRBJ2-3 | TRBV23-1 | TGCGCCAGCAGTCGTCTAGACCGGGACAGGGGGCTCGTATTT | CASSRLDRDRGLVF
NA | NA | TRBJ2-7 | TRBV14 | TGTGCCAGCAGCCTGCTGGATAAGAAAATAGCCTACGAGCAGTACTTC | CASSLLDKKIAYEQYF
NA | large | TRBJ2-1 | TRBV2 | TGTGCCAGTTCCGAAATCCGCAATAATGAGCAGTTCTTC | CASSEIRNNEQFF
NA | large | TRBJ1-4 | TRBV6-5 | TGTGCCAGCAGCCCCGAGGGGGAGGCCGATGAAAAACTGTTTTTT | CASSPEGEADEKLFF